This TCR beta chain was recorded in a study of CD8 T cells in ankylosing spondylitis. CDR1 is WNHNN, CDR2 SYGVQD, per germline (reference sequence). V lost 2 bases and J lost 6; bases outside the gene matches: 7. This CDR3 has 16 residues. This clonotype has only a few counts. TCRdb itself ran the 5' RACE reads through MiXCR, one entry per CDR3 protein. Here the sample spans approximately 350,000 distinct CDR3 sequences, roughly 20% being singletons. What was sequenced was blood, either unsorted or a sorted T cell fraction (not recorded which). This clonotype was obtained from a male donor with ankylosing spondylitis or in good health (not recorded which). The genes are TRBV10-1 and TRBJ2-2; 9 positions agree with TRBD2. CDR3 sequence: CASSEGSGGTPGELFF. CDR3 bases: TGCGCCAGCAGTGAGGGTAGCGGGGGAACCCCCGGGGAGCTGTTTTTT.